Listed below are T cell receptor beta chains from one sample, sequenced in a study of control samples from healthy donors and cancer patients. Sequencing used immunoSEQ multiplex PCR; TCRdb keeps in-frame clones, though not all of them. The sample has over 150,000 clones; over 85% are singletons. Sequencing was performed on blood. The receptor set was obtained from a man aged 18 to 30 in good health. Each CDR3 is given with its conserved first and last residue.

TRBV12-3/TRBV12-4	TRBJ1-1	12	CASGRGKSEAFF
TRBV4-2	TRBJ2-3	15	CASSQVWGDTDTQYF
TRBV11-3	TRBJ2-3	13	CASSRDRADTQYF
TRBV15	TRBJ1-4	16	CATSREKGGLGEKLFF
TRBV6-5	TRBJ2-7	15	CASKPPRGSRGEQYF
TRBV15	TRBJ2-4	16	CATMTAYSLAKNIQYF
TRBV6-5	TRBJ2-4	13	CASSNRDKNIQYF
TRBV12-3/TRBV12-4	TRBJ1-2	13	CASNRAGGEGYTF
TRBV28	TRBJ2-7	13	CASSFQGPYEQYF
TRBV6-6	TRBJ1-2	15	CASSPRDRGIGGYTF
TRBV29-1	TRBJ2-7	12	CSVWTDSYEQYF
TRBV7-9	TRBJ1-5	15	CASSRSGTGLEPQHF
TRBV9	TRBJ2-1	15	CASSVVEAGVGEQFF
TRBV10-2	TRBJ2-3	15	CASVRQGVSTDTQYF